These 3 T cell receptor beta chains share one sample of origin, sequenced in a study of regulatory T cells in long-lasting Graves disease. Time point reported: persistent/refractory GD, antithyroid drugs over 5 years with positive TRAb. Making the TCR library involved RNA that had been extracted from PBMCs. Construction of the TCR beta libraries employed iRepertoire HTBI primers in conjunction with Arm-PCR of CDR3 regions. MiXCR was run by TCRdb on the multiplex PCR reads, yielding one entry per CDR3 protein. The repertoire holds about 470,000 distinct CDR3 sequences, around 20% seen once, with 7.8% in the top ten. Sequences were derived from peripheral blood mononuclear cells (PBMCs), sampled when the disease was refractory, from a patient treated with antithyroid drugs. The receptors shown here come from a female donor with Graves disease.

This clonotype has only a few counts. This sequence joins TRBV30 and TRBJ2-7; D gene unclear. Germline V gene data show CDR1 as GTSNPN and CDR2 as SVGIG (reference sequence). The CDR3 runs to 11 residues. V lost 0 bases, J lost 5 bases, and 5 bases lay in between. CDR3 DNA sequence: TGTGCCTGGAGTGTTGGACACGAGCAGTACTTC. The encoded protein is CAWSVGHEQYF.

The chain links TRBV11-1 to TRBJ2-1; possibly TRBD1 or TRBD2 for D (5 bases each). This CDR3 is 13 amino acids long. V lost 5 bases to trimming and J lost 6 bases, with 11 bases between them. Germline V gives CDR1 SGHAT, CDR2 FQDESV (reference sequence). This CDR3 reads CASSGTAPNEQFF. CDR3 DNA: TGTGCCAGCAGCGGGACCGCTCCCAATGAGCAGTTCTTC.

CDR3 amino acids: CASSLVRGDTQYF. In DNA form, the CDR3 reads TGTGCCAGCAGCTTAGTCCGCGGAGATACGCAGTATTTT. V is TRBV11-2 and J is TRBJ2-3, with D hard to call. V was shortened by 1 base and J by 5 bases, with 7 bases between the two germline ends. CDR1 SGHAT and CDR2 FQNNGV come from the germline V gene. There are 13 residues in the CDR3. Full variable domain (rest looked up from reference TRBV11-2 and TRBJ2-3): EAGVAQSPRYKIIEKRQSVAFWCNPISGHATLYWYQQILGQGPKLLIQFQNNGVVDDSQLPKDRFSAERLKGVDSTLKIQPAKLEDSAVYLCASSLVRGDTQYFGPGTRLTVL.